The 21 T cell receptor beta chains below all came from one sample that was sequenced in a study of low-dose radiotherapy and immunotherapy resistance in tumors. With TRAV- and TRBV-specific primers, first-strand cDNA was made, covering the alpha and beta chains. TCRs were amplified for approximately 21 PCR cycles with a constant-region primer and V-primer adapter. From the reads, TCRdb called clonotypes with MiXCR, one entry per CDR3 protein. This sample has about 39,000 distinct CDR3 sequences, with around a third found just once. Time point: before trial treatment. The input for sequencing was PBMCs, taken before treatment. Receptor source: a male donor with gallbladder cancer.

The CDR3 loop reads CASRPPRSGRITGELFF. The DNA of the CDR3 is TGTGCCAGCAGGCCTCCCCGGAGCGGGAGAATTACCGGGGAGCTGTTTTTT. The V and J genes are TRBV3-1 and TRBJ2-2; 8 nucleotides line up with TRBD2. With 6 bases clipped from V and 5 bases from J, the junction kept 14 bases outside the gene matches. Germline V gene sequence: CDR1 LGHDT, CDR2 YNNKEL (reference sequence). This CDR3 has 17 amino acids.

This chain connects TRBV6-2 or TRBV6-3 to TRBJ2-2; D might be TRBD1 (5 bases). Per the germline V gene, CDR1 is MNHEY and CDR2 is SVGEGT. V lost 7 bases and J 1 base, leaving 10 bases between the germline ends. The CDR3 is made up of 14 amino acids. CDR3 bases: TGTGCCAGCAAAGGAACAGGGAACACCGGGGAGCTGTTTTTT. This codes for CASKGTGNTGELFF.

This clonotype has at least ten counts. The chain links TRBV5-4 to TRBJ2-5; 8 positions match TRBD2. The CDR3 is made up of 14 amino acids. Germline V gene sequence: CDR1 SGHNT, CDR2 YYREEE (reference sequence). Trimming at V came to 0 bases and at J to 7 bases, leaving 5 bases not matched to a gene. The CDR3 DNA reads as TGTGCCAGCAGCTTGGACGGGAGGGAGGGGACCCAGTACTTC. This translates into CASSLDGREGTQYF.

By sample share, this clonotype is medium-sized (0.01 to 0.1%). The V and J genes are TRBV28 and TRBJ2-7; 10 bases match TRBD1. V lost 5 bases, J lost 4 bases, and 8 bases stayed unmatched. Per germline, CDR1 MDHEN and CDR2 SYDVKM. CDR3 size: 15 residues. The CDR3 loop is CASSDRDRGGYEQYF. CDR3 bases: TGTGCCAGCAGTGACCGGGACAGGGGTGGGTACGAGCAGTACTTC.

J is TRBJ2-2 and V is TRBV29-1; D gene unclear. Germline loops: CDR1 SQVTM, CDR2 ANQGSEA. V dropped 7 bases and J dropped 0 bases, with 3 bases sitting between them. The length of the CDR3 is 11 residues. The CDR3 nucleotides read TGCAGCGCGTCGAACACCGGGGAGCTGTTTTTT. The encoded protein is CSASNTGELFF.

This clonotype was observed a single time. A read error likely explains this, since a far larger clone differs by one base. The rearrangement uses TRBV13 and TRBJ1-5; the match to TRBD1 covers 9 bases. CDR3 length: 16 residues. CDR1 PRHDT and CDR2 FYEKMQ come from the germline V gene (reference sequence). CDR3 DNA sequence: TGTGCCAGCAGTGATCGGACAGGGGCTAGCAATCAGCCCCAGCGTTTT. Protein sequence: CASSDRTGASNQPQRF.

Ten or more counts support this clonotype. The chain joins TRBV7-2 to TRBJ2-7, with 11 bases matching TRBD1. The CDR3 is 15 residues long. Unmatched junction bases numbered 5, after V lost 1 base and J lost 6 bases. Looked up from germline, CDR1 is SGHTA and CDR2 is FQGNSA. CDR3 in amino acids: CASSLVSGQGVEQYF. The CDR3, as DNA: TGTGCCAGCAGCTTAGTATCGGGACAGGGGGTCGAGCAGTACTTC. Full variable domain (outside the CDR3, taken from reference TRBV7-2 and TRBJ2-7): GAGVSQSPSNKVTEKGKDVELRCDPISGHTALYWYRQSLGQGLEFLIYFQGNSAPDKSGLPSDRFSAERTGGSVSTLTIQRTQQEDSAVYLCASSLVSGQGVEQYFGPGTRLTVT.

This clonotype was counted between two and nine times. This chain uses TRBV12-3 or TRBV12-4 with TRBJ2-2; D is unresolved. The length of the CDR3 is 13 residues. Trimming removed 2 bases at V and 3 bases at J, with 4 bases between. CDR3 sequence (DNA): TGTGCCAGCAGTTTATCAGACACCGGGGAGCTGTTTTTT. Translation: CASSLSDTGELFF.

With respect to this clonotype: A read error is likely here: a far larger clone is one base away. The chain is built from TRBV6-6 and TRBJ1-6; D gene unclear. The CDR3 sequence is 13 residues long. CDR1 is MNHNY, CDR2 SVGAGI, per germline (reference sequence). CDR3 in amino acids: CASSESINSPPHF. The CDR3 nucleotides read TGCGCCAGCAGTGAGTCGATCAATTCACCCCCCCACTTT.

This clonotype is categorized as medium-sized. V and J are TRBV28 and TRBJ2-3; perhaps TRBD1 as D (6 bases). V shed 10 bases and J shed 4 bases, with 18 bases lying between them. This CDR3 comprises 14 residues. Germline V gene sequence: CDR1 MDHEN, CDR2 SYDVKM. The DNA of the CDR3 is TGTGCCACCAAACTTGGGACACCCTCAGATACGCAGTATTTT. Amino acids: CATKLGTPSDTQYF.

This clonotype was seen at least ten times. The gene calls are TRBV20-1 and TRBJ2-7; tentatively, D is TRBD1 (5 bases). The V and J ends lost 0 bases and 3 bases respectively, with 15 bases between them. The CDR3 spans 15 residues. From germline, CDR1 is DFQATT and CDR2 SNEGSKA (reference sequence). This CDR3 is CSARDVQGNYYEQYF. DNA for the CDR3: TGCAGTGCTAGAGATGTGCAGGGAAATTACTACGAGCAGTACTTC.

This clonotype was detected ten times or more. The J gene is TRBJ1-4, the V gene TRBV3-1, with TRBD1 as a possible D gene (5 bases). The germline V gene has CDR1 LGHDT and CDR2 YNNKEL (reference sequence). The CDR3 consists of 15 residues. The V end lost 6 bases, the J end lost 7 bases, and 18 bases lay between the germline ends. Written as DNA, the CDR3 is TGTGCCAGCAGGGGAGCCGGGACGCGAGGTGAAAAACTGTTTTTT. Translation gives CASRGAGTRGEKLFF.

The J gene is TRBJ1-1, the V gene TRBV27, with 7 nucleotides matching TRBD1. Germline-derived CDR1 and CDR2 are MNHEY and SMNVEV (reference sequence). This CDR3 is built from 14 residues. V dropped 3 bases and J dropped 5; count of bases not matched to a gene: 6. The DNA of the CDR3 is TGTGCCAGCAGTTTTGACAGGGAAGAGACTGAAGCTTTCTTT. Translation gives CASSFDREETEAFF.

The genes are TRBV12-3 or TRBV12-4 and TRBJ1-2; 10 bases are a match to TRBD1. This CDR3 has 13 amino acids. The V and J ends lost 7 bases and 7 bases, in that order; junction bases with no gene match: 6. CDR3 in amino acids: CASNSGQGFGYTF. Written as DNA, the CDR3 is TGTGCCAGCAACTCGGGACAGGGGTTTGGCTACACCTTC.

The V and J genes are TRBV3-1 and TRBJ1-1; unclear D gene. Germline V gene sequence: CDR1 LGHDT, CDR2 YNNKEL (reference sequence). Trimming took off 2 bases at V and 7 bases at J, with 11 bases between the two ends. The CDR3 runs to 13 residues. The CDR3 is CASSQNPGGEAFF. CDR3 nucleotides: TGTGCCAGCAGCCAAAACCCGGGAGGTGAAGCTTTCTTT.

On this clonotype itself: Given a far larger clone just one base away, this is likely a sequencing read error. Here the CDR3 DNA reads TGTGCCAGCAGCCAGATAGGGGTTCAAGAGACCCAGTACTTC. Its translation is CASSQIGVQETQYF. The chain carries TRBV5-3 and TRBJ2-5; tentative D call: TRBD1 (5 bases). TRBV5-3 is reported as an ORF; its role is uncertain. The CDR3 sequence is 14 residues long. V lost 8 bases, J lost 2 bases, and 16 bases lay in between.

This clonotype has at least ten counts. The rearrangement uses TRBV20-1 and TRBJ2-7; 9 bases align to TRBD2. This CDR3 has 14 amino acids. Trimming took 5 bases from V and 4 from J; bases not matched to a gene: 9. From germline, CDR1 is DFQATT and CDR2 SNEGSKA (reference sequence). CDR3 loop: CSAPAGGFQYEQYF. In DNA, the CDR3 is TGCAGTGCTCCAGCGGGGGGCTTCCAATACGAGCAGTACTTC.

A note on this clonotype: This is likely an artifact of a read error, given a far larger clone one base away. Here the CDR3 reads CASRVAGGVEQFF. CDR3 in DNA: TGTGCCAGCAGGGTAGCGGGAGGGGTTGAGCAGTTCTTC. The V call is TRBV4-2, the J call TRBJ2-1; 11 bases are a match to TRBD2. Per the germline V gene, CDR1 is LGHNA and CDR2 is YNFKEQ. After removal of 6 bases from V and 9 bases from J, the junction contained 4 bases not matched to a gene. This CDR3 spans 13 amino acids.

This clonotype was counted ten times or more. V is TRBV6-2 or TRBV6-3 and J is TRBJ1-1; D remains ambiguous. V was clipped by 7 bases and J by 0 bases, with 9 bases between them. There are 13 residues in the CDR3. The germline gives CDR1 MNHEY, CDR2 SVGEGT. As DNA, the CDR3 is TGTGCCAGCACCCTCGGAGTGAACACTGAAGCTTTCTTT. Translation gives CASTLGVNTEAFF.

At least ten counts were recorded for this clonotype. This sequence joins TRBV29-1 and TRBJ2-1; 14 bases match TRBD2. The J segment lost 3 bases and the V segment lost 7 bases, leaving 11 bases of the junction unmatched. Germline V gives CDR1 SQVTM, CDR2 ANQGSEA. The CDR3 has 17 residues. In DNA, the CDR3 is TGCAGCGGGATGGGACTAGCGGGAGAGAGGGTCTACAATGAGCAGTTCTTC. As protein: CSGMGLAGERVYNEQFF.

CDR3 sequence (DNA): TGTGCCAGCAGCTTCCTAGCGGGGGGGGGGTATTTT. Its translation is CASSFLAGGGYF. This rearrangement joins TRBV7-2 to TRBJ2-3; TRBD2 aligns across 12 bases. Germline trimming cut 3 bases from V and 14 bases from J; bases unmatched to any gene: 3. The germline V gene encodes CDR1 SGHTA and CDR2 FQGNSA. The CDR3 sequence is 12 residues long. Full variable domain (outside the CDR3, taken from reference TRBV7-2 and TRBJ2-3): GAGVSQSPSNKVTEKGKDVELRCDPISGHTALYWYRQSLGQGLEFLIYFQGNSAPDKSGLPSDRFSAERTGGSVSTLTIQRTQQEDSAVYLCASSFLAGGGYFGPGTRLTVL.